This TCR beta chain comes out of a study of shared clonotypes between healthy human individuals. In the study overall: The donor group consisted of a couple of women and a few men, aged 18 to 49. Each donor's CD4 naive and CD4 memory cells filled three plates apiece, CD8 naive two, and CD8 memory one. Whole-study results and caveats: Some naive CD4 clonotypes, around 5%, turned up in common across a handful of donors. The sampled material consisted only of blood, and tissue repertoires are likely to differ.

The data were produced by immunoSEQ multiplex PCR, yet TCRdb's version contains in-frame clones alone and is incomplete. This table has approximately 2.5 million clones, approximately 93% appearing once. In the case of this clone: Its target is not known.

The CDR3 extends over 15 amino acids. Germline CDR1 and CDR2: SGDLS and YYNGEE. V lost 0 bases and J 0 bases, leaving 10 bases between the germline ends. This receptor was taken from a man in his late teens or twenties in good health. Some clones in this sample may be carry-over from other donors' samples. The material sequenced was naive CD4+ T cells from PBMCs. Subset meaning: CD45RA+ positively selected. The rearrangement uses TRBV9 and TRBJ2-7; D is possibly TRBD1 or TRBD2 (5 bases each). CDR3 sequence: CASSVGGAASYEQYF. As DNA, the CDR3 is TGTGCCAGCAGCGTAGGAGGGGCCGCCTCCTACGAGCAGTACTTC.